The T cell receptor beta chain described here comes from a study of blood T cells in healthy people across ages (dated by TCRdb to the mid-2010s). As for the study more broadly: Template switching captured roughly one uniquely barcoded TCR beta cDNA molecule per two T cells in model experiments. The study measured age-related changes in TCR beta repertoire diversity using deep sequencing normalized with unique cDNA molecular identifiers. Donors were grouped into four age groups: young (average roughly 16 years), middle-aged (39), aged (62) and long-lived (about 82). Donors of different ages were randomly distributed across sequencing lanes to avoid experimental bias. For two donors (one aged 18 to 30 and one aged 80 or older), the study analyzed two additional independent replicas of 1 million unique cDNA reads from the same blood draw.

Systemically healthy Caucasian individuals from Russia, approximately 39 in total and aged about 6 to 95 years, were included as donors. Ten milliliters of peripheral blood were collected from each donor into EDTA-treated Vacutainer tubes. PBMCs were isolated by Ficoll-Paque density-gradient centrifugation, with at least 6.5 million obtained per sample. Trizol reagent was used to extract total RNA from the PBMCs, yielding at least 5 micrograms per sample. For every donor, an aliquot of PBMCs went through flow cytometry to measure the percentages of naive CD45RAhigh/CD27high T cells. In the case of this clonotype: This clone's antigen is unknown. Base quality data are lacking; no much larger clone is found one base away.

V is clipped by 0 bases and J by 2 bases, and the sequence between their germline boundaries is 11 bases long. The germline V gene gives CDR1 as ENHRY and CDR2 as SYGVKD. Taken from cysteine to phenylalanine, the CDR3 has 16 residues. Of the read, only the CDR3 DNA is kept; its 48 bases are in frame from base 1. The method was 5' RACE. Sequencing relied on an Illumina HiSeq 2500. A second PCR of roughly 6 to 11 cycles was run with a J-beta primer mix and a sample-barcoded 5' primer. A unique molecular identifier was introduced onto each TCR beta cDNA molecule by a template-switch 5' adaptor carrying 12 random nucleotides. Each sample yielded at least 3 million CDR3-containing paired-end reads. The Mint cDNA synthesis kit, primed by a TRBC-specific oligonucleotide, was used to synthesize first-strand cDNA from all RNA. Following uracil-DNA glycosylase treatment, all cDNA underwent a first 18-cycle PCR with the universal primers M1SS and BC2_uni_R. Concerning the study's data processing: Normalization of each sample was performed by random selection of 1 million high-quality reads, each carrying a distinct molecular identifier. Instead of being binned into consensus sequences, reads that shared molecular identifiers were thrown out. MiTCR, run with a Q25 quality threshold and the strictest error-elimination algorithm, handled CDR3 identification, clonotype clustering and error correction. Lower-bound total TCR beta diversity was estimated with a nonparametric unseen species model using Euler transformation. TCRdb reworked the public reads: Q25 trimming with fastp, MiXCR clone assembly, productive beta chains retained. Rows are combined by CDR3 protein, so each entry shows the most common genes and DNA. The V and J calls and clone size come from TCRdb's table, not from the authors' own analysis. The sample has some 920,000 distinct CDR3 sequences on record, roughly half of them singletons. Roughly a fifth of the sample goes to the ten largest clones.

Results the study describes overall, beyond this receptor: Estimates of total diversity based on one million sequenced T cells were regarded as lower bounds and as underestimates. Donor CMV infection status was unknown, potentially confounding age-related changes in expanded clonotypes. As age increased, observed TCR beta diversity per million T cells dropped in a roughly linear way, and a significant reduction was already evident by age roughly 36. A strong correlation was found between observed TCR beta diversity and the percentage of naive T cells measured by flow cytometry. Bulk unsorted PBMC profiling prevented conclusive comparison of naive and antigen-experienced compartments. Compared with the aged group, the long-lived group had more naive CD4+ T cells, fewer expanded clones and increased TCR diversity, a pattern suggesting age selection.

The chain is assembled from TRBV10-3 and TRBJ1-5; matching of 5 bases hints at TRBD1 as the D gene. This sequence was found in a woman aged 60-75 years in good health. The sequenced material came from blood. The CDR3 in this case is CAISESLGGGNQPQHF. The DNA reads TGTGCCATCAGTGAGTCATTAGGAGGGGGCAATCAGCCCCAGCATTTT.